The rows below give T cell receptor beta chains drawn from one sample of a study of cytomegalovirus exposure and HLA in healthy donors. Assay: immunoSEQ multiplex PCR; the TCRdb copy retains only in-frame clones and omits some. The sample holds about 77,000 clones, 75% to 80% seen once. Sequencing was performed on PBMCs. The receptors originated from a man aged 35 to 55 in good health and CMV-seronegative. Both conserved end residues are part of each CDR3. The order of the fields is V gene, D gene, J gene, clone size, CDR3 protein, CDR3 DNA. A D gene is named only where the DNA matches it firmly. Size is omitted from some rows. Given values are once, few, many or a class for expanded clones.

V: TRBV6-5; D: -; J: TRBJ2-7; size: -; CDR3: CASSNPGGSYEQYF; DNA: TGTGCCAGCAGCAACCCTGGGGGGTCCTACGAGCAGTACTTC
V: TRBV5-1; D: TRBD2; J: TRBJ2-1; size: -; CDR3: CASRLRGGSSYNEQFF; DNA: TGCGCCAGCAGGCTACGGGGCGGGAGCTCCTACAATGAGCAGTTCTTC
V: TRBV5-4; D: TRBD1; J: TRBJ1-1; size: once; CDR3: CASSLTGGLTEAFF; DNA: TGTGCCAGCAGCTTGACAGGGGGGCTCACTGAAGCTTTCTTT
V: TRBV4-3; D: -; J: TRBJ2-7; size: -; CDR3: CASSQDGASSSYEQYF; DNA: TGCGCCAGCAGCCAAGATGGAGCGAGCAGCTCCTACGAGCAGTACTTC
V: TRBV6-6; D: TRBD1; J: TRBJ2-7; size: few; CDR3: CASRGLDRVNEQYF; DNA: TGTGCCAGCAGGGGACTGGACAGGGTCAACGAGCAGTACTTC
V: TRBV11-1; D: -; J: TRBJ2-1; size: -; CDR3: CASSLQAGLEQFF; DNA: TGTGCCAGCAGCTTACAGGCAGGCCTAGAGCAGTTCTTC
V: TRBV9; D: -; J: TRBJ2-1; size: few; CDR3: CASSVGDFHEQFF; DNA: TGTGCCAGCAGCGTAGGCGACTTCCATGAGCAGTTCTTC
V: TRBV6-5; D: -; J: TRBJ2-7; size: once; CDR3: CASSPIGKPYEQYF; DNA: TGTGCCAGCAGTCCTATCGGGAAACCCTACGAGCAGTACTTC
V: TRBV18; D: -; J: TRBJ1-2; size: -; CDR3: CASSGTGDGYTF; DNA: TGTGCCAGCTCGGGGACGGGGGATGGCTACACCTTC
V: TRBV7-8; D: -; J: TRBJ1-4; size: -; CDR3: CASSFISGVTNEKLFF; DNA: TGTGCCAGCAGCTTCATTTCAGGGGTTACTAATGAAAAACTGTTTTTT
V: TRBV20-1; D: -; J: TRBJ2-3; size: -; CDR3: CSAKRVDTQYF; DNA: TGCAGTGCCAAGAGGGTGGATACGCAGTATTTT
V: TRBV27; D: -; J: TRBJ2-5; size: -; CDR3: CASRPTGYQETQYF; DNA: TGTGCCAGCAGGCCTACAGGGTACCAAGAGACCCAGTACTTC
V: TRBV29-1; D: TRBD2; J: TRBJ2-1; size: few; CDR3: CSVEDPGTGLAGGPEQFF; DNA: TGCAGCGTTGAAGATCCCGGGACAGGGCTAGCGGGAGGGCCTGAGCAGTTCTTC
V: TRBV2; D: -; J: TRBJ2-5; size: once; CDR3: CASRAQETQYF; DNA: TGTGCCAGCAGGGCCCAAGAGACCCAGTACTTC
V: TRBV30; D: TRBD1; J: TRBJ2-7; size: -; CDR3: CAWSRDRGRYEQYF; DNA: TGTGCCTGGAGTAGGGACAGGGGGAGGTACGAGCAGTACTTC
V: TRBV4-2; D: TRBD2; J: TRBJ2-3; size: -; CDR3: CASSRTSGSADTQYF; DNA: TGTGCCAGCAGCCGCACTAGCGGGAGTGCAGATACGCAGTATTTT
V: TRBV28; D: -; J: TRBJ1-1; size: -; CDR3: CASSLGGGEAFF; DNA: TGTGCCAGCAGTTTGGGGGGGGGAGAAGCTTTCTTT
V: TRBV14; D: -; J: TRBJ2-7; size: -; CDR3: CASRSGDYEQYF; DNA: TGTGCCAGCAGATCTGGAGACTACGAGCAGTACTTC
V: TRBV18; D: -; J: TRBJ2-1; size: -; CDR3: CASSPQGRTVGGWVF; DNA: TGTGCCAGCTCACCACAGGGGAGGACTGTTGGGGGATGGGTCTTC
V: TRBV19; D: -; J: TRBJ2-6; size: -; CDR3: CASSATSFSGANVLTF; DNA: TGTGCCAGTAGTGCGACAAGTTTCTCTGGGGCCAACGTCCTGACTTTC
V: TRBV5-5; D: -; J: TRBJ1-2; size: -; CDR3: CASSLAYSTGTSNYGYTF; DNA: TGTGCCAGCAGCTTGGCATACAGTACAGGAACATCTAACTATGGCTACACCTTC
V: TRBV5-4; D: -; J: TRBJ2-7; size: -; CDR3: CASSLDRTHYEQYF; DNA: TGTGCCAGCAGCCTAGACAGGACCCACTACGAGCAGTACTTC
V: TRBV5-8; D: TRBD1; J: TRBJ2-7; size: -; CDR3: CASSLAGTGSYEQYF; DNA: TGTGCCAGCAGCTTGGCAGGGACAGGGTCCTACGAGCAGTACTTC
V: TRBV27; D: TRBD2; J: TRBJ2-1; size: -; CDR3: CASSTLAGGPLDEQFF; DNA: TGTGCCAGCAGTACCTTAGCGGGAGGGCCATTAGATGAGCAGTTCTTC
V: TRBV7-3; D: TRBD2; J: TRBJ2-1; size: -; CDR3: CASSSAGGPLDEQFF; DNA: TGTGCCAGCAGCTCAGCGGGGGGGCCTTTGGATGAGCAGTTCTTC
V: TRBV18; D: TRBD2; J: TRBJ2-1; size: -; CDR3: CASSLALGGSGYNEQFF; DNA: TGTGCCAGCTCACTCGCCTTAGGCGGGAGCGGCTACAATGAGCAGTTCTTC
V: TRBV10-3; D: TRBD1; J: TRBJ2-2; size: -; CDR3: CAISIQGARELFF; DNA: TGTGCCATCAGTATCCAGGGGGCTAGGGAGCTGTTTTTT
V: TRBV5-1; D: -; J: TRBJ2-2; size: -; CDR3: CASYRVPSNTGELFF; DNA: TGCGCCAGCTACAGGGTTCCCTCGAACACCGGGGAGCTGTTTTTT
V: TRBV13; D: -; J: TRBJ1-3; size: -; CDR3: CASKSNSGNTIYF; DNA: TGTGCCAGCAAAAGCAACTCCGGAAACACCATATATTTT
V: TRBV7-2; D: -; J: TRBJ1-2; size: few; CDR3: CASSLDGTLRGYTF; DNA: TGTGCCAGCAGCTTAGATGGTACGCTTCGGGGCTACACCTTC
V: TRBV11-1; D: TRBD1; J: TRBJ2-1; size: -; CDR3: CASSLEGTGKSYNEQFF; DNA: TGTGCCAGCAGCTTAGAGGGGACAGGGAAATCCTACAATGAGCAGTTCTTC
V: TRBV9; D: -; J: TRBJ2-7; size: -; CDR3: CASSVALSYEQYF; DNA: TGTGCCAGCAGCGTAGCCTTATCCTACGAGCAGTACTTC
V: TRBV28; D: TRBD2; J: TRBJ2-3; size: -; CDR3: CATLPGGTTTDTQYF; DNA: TGTGCCACCCTTCCGGGAGGCACCACCACAGATACGCAGTATTTT
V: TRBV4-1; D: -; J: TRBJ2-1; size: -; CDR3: CASSPNYNEQFF; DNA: TGCGCCAGCAGCCCAAACTACAATGAGCAGTTCTTC
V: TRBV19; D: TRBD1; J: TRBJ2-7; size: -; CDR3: CASSKPGQGVWEQYF; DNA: TGTGCCAGTAGTAAACCGGGACAGGGGGTTTGGGAGCAGTACTTC
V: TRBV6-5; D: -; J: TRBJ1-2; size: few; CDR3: CASSYGQGIYYGYTF; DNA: TGTGCCAGCAGTTATGGGCAGGGGATTTACTATGGCTACACCTTC
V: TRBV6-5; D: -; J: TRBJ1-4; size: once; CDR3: CASSYLSGVANEKLFF; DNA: TGTGCCAGCAGTTACCTCTCGGGGGTGGCTAATGAAAAACTGTTTTTT
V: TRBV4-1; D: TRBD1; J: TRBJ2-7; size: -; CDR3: CASSLSPGTGVREQYF; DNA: TGCGCCAGCAGCCTTTCCCCCGGGACAGGGGTGAGAGAGCAGTACTTC
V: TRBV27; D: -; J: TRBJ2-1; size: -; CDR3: CASRSSYNEQFF; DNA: TGTGCCAGCAGGAGCTCCTACAATGAGCAGTTCTTC
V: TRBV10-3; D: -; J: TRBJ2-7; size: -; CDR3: CASSALLGYESSYEQYF; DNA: TGTGCCAGCTCAGCATTGTTGGGCTACGAGAGCTCCTACGAGCAGTACTTC
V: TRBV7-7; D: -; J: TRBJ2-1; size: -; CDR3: CASSLGVGPQGEQFF; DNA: TGTGCTAGCAGCTTAGGAGTTGGGCCCCAGGGTGAGCAGTTCTTC
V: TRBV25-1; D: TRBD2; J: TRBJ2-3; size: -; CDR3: CASSSLGGEADTQYF; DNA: TGTGCCAGCAGTTCCCTGGGGGGGGAGGCAGATACGCAGTATTTT
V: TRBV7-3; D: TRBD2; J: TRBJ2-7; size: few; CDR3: CASSLDIAGISYEQYF; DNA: TGTGCCAGCAGCTTAGATATAGCGGGAATCTCCTACGAGCAGTACTTC